The source of this TCR beta chain is a study of T cell responses to AZD1222 COVID-19 vaccine. Regarding the study as a whole: In a largely white British group with more females than males, clonal diversity was possibly underestimated.

The table lists this clone with a few counts. What it binds is not known. The CDR3 is made up of 15 amino acids. The trim removed 6 bases at V and 2 bases at J, leaving 4 bases unmatched. In germline, CDR1 is LNHDA, CDR2 SQIVND (reference sequence). Method: immunoSEQ multiplex PCR; TCRdb's copy keeps in-frame clones and lacks some. The table shows around 120,000 clones, with less than 90% occurring only once. Source: peripheral blood, taken on day 0 of AZD1222 vaccination. The receptor was isolated from an adult in good health. The V call is TRBV19, the J call TRBJ1-5; TRBD1 matches 10 bases. CDR3 DNA: TGTGCCAGTAGGCCCGGGACAGGGGGCAATCAGCCCCAGCATTTT. Its translation: CASRPGTGGNQPQHF. Full variable domain (missing parts from reference TRBV19 and TRBJ1-5): DGGITQSPKYLFRKEGQNVTLSCEQNLNHDAMYWYRQDPGQGLRLIYYSQIVNDFQKGDIAEGYSVSREKKESFPLTVTSAQKNPTAFYLCASRPGTGGNQPQHFGDGTRLSIL.